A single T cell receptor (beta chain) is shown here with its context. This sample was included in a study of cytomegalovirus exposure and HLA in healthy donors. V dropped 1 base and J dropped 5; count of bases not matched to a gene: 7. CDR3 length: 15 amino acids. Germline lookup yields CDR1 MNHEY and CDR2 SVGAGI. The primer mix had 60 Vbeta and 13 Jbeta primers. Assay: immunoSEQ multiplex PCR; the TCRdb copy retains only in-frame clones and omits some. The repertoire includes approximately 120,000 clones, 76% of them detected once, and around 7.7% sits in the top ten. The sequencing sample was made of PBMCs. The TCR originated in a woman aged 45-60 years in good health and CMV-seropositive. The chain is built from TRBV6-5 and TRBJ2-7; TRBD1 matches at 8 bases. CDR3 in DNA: TGTGCCAGCAGTTACTACCAGGGGGCAGGCAACGAGCAGTACTTC. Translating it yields CASSYYQGAGNEQYF.